A single sample is the source of the 22 T cell receptor beta chains below, sequenced in a study of graft-versus-host responses after intestinal transplantation. Processing was applied to graft tissue in order to liberate intraepithelial and lamina propria lymphocytes. Assay used: immunoSEQ multiplex PCR; TCRdb lists only in-frame clones, some missing. Here the sample spans some 7,000 clones, 68% being singletons. This sample comprised ileum tissue, obtained 55 to 60 days after transplant. These receptors were collected from a human patient who received an intestinal transplant, so some T cells may come from the graft donor.

The chain couples TRBV7-2 to TRBJ1-4; tentative D call: TRBD1 (6 bases). Trimming stripped 0 bases from V and 8 bases from J, with 13 bases between. The CDR3 is 15 amino acids. CDR1 is SGHTA and CDR2 is FQGNSA in the germline V gene. For the CDR3, the DNA is TGTGCCAGCAGCTTAGCGGTTGGCAGGGGAGAAAAACTGTTTTTT. Protein: CASSLAVGRGEKLFF.

J is TRBJ1-5 and V is TRBV28, with TRBD1 matching over 7 bases. This CDR3 has 15 residues. V was clipped by 6 bases and J by 11 bases; unmatched bases: 16. CDR1 and CDR2 (germline): MDHEN, SYDVKM. CDR3 DNA: TGTGCCAGCAGGCCTTCCCTCCAGGGGGTTGCTGCCCAGCATTTT. Its protein is CASRPSLQGVAAQHF.

This clone is a singleton in its sample. The chain carries TRBV5-6 and TRBJ1-4; D ambiguous. The CDR3 runs 17 residues. Trimming took 2 bases from V and 0 from J, leaving 14 bases between them. Germline V lookup: CDR1 SGHDT, CDR2 YYEEEE. This CDR3 reads CASSLNFAGATNEKLFF. Written as DNA, the CDR3 is TGTGCCAGCAGCTTAAACTTTGCCGGAGCAACTAATGAAAAACTGTTTTTT. The entire variable domain, with the rest obtained from reference TRBV5-6 and TRBJ1-4, is as follows: DAGVTQSPTHLIKTRGQQVTLRCSPKSGHDTVSWYQQALGQGPQFIFQYYEEEERQRGNFPDRFSGHQFPNYSSELNVNALLLGDSALYLCASSLNFAGATNEKLFFGSGTQLSVL.

The chain links TRBV6-5 to TRBJ2-2, with D perhaps TRBD2 (7 bases). V lost 6 bases and J 7 bases, leaving 15 bases between the germline ends. In germline, CDR1 is MNHEY, CDR2 SVGAGI. The CDR3 sequence is 14 residues long. Written as DNA, the CDR3 is TGTGCCAGCAGGAGGGGGGGATTCAACGGGGAGCTGTTTTTT. Translated, it gives CASRRGGFNGELFF.

V is TRBV7-3 and J is TRBJ2-1; 7 nucleotides agree with TRBD2. The CDR3 is 15 amino acids. V lost 0 bases and J lost 7; bases outside the gene matches: 6. CDR1 is SGHTA, CDR2 FQGTGA, per germline. The CDR3 DNA is TGTGCCAGCAGCTTAACGCAGGGCGGGGGTAATGAGCAGTTCTTC. Translated: CASSLTQGGGNEQFF.

This clone appeared a single time. This chain joins TRBV13 and TRBJ2-1; tentative D call: TRBD1 (6 bases). The CDR3 runs 17 residues. Germline V gives CDR1 PRHDT, CDR2 FYEKMQ (reference sequence). Deletions cut 1 base from V and 9 bases from J, with 22 bases between. CDR3 sequence reads: CASSLEFVTGRWGEQFF. The CDR3 coding sequence is TGTGCCAGCAGCTTAGAGTTCGTTACAGGGCGATGGGGTGAGCAGTTCTTC.

The chain employs TRBV27 and TRBJ1-4; unclear D gene. Germline V gene sequence: CDR1 MNHEY, CDR2 SMNVEV (reference sequence). The V end lost 0 bases, the J end lost 9 bases, and 14 bases lay between the germline ends. The CDR3 sequence is 15 residues long. CDR3 coding DNA: TGTGCCAGCAGTTTATCCGTGGCAGGCGGGCAAAAACTGTTTTTT. Its translation: CASSLSVAGGQKLFF. The variable domain in full, with the rest retrieved from reference TRBV27 and TRBJ1-4, is EAQVTQNPRYLITVTGKKLTVTCSQNMNHEYMSWYRQDPGLGLRQIYYSMNVEVTDKGDVPEGYKVSRKEKRNFPLILESPSPNQTSLYFCASSLSVAGGQKLFFGSGTQLSVL.

The rearrangement links TRBV30 to TRBJ2-7, with D tentatively TRBD2 (7 bases). V was clipped by 3 bases and J by 2 bases, with 14 bases between them. The CDR3 is 14 amino acids. CDR1 GTSNPN and CDR2 SVGIG come from the germline V gene (reference sequence). Here the CDR3 DNA reads TGTGCCTGGAGCGGAGGGGGGGGGACCTACGAGCAGTACGTC. Protein sequence: CAWSGGGGTYEQYV.

The chain has TRBV2 and TRBJ2-1; TRBD2 matches at 8 bases. This CDR3 region has 16 residues. CDR1 and CDR2 (germline): SNHLY, FYNNEI. V dropped 5 bases and J dropped 10; count of bases not matched to a gene: 16. CDR3 amino acids: CASSLEGGGSLGEQFF. DNA of the CDR3: TGTGCCAGCAGTCTGGAGGGCGGGGGGTCCCTTGGGGAGCAGTTCTTC.

The chain is built from TRBV5-6 and TRBJ2-7, with a weak D call TRBD2 (5 bases). Trimming removed 3 bases at V and 2 bases at J, with 12 bases between. The germline V gene encodes CDR1 SGHDT and CDR2 YYEEEE. CDR3 length: 14 residues. CDR3 nucleotides: TGTGCCAGCAGCTCCGTCTGGGAGACCTACGAGCAGTACGTC. This translates into CASSSVWETYEQYV.

This clone was observed a few times. V and J are TRBV13 and TRBJ2-1; possible D gene TRBD1, 5 bases. With 0 bases removed from V and 13 bases from J, the gap between germline ends came to 7 bases. CDR3 length equals 11 residues. From germline, CDR1 is PRHDT and CDR2 FYEKMQ (reference sequence). The CDR3 here is CASSLGRGQFF. CDR3 DNA sequence: TGTGCCAGCAGCTTAGGTAGGGGACAGTTCTTC.

The rearrangement links TRBV5-4 to TRBJ2-5; perhaps TRBD2 as D (6 bases). This CDR3 contains 13 residues. Germline V gene lookup returns CDR1 SGHNT and CDR2 YYREEE (reference sequence). The V end lost 3 bases, the J end lost 2 bases, and 8 bases lay between the germline ends. CDR3 bases: TGTGCCAGCAGCTGGGACTCGCAAGAGACCCAGTACTTC. Its protein is CASSWDSQETQYF.

This clone was seen a few times. The chain couples TRBV13 to TRBJ2-1; 12 positions match TRBD2. Germline trimming cut 5 bases from V and 10 bases from J; bases unmatched to any gene: 9. From germline, CDR1 is PRHDT and CDR2 FYEKMQ (reference sequence). The CDR3 consists of 15 residues. CDR3 in amino acids: CASSPSSGGAGEQFF. CDR3 sequence (DNA): TGTGCCAGCAGCCCGTCTAGCGGGGGGGCCGGGGAGCAGTTCTTC.

Turning to this clone: The same CDR3 can be traced to other DNA sequences in this sample. The V and J genes are TRBV7-2 and TRBJ2-5; maybe TRBD2 (7 bases). Germline loops: CDR1 SGHTA, CDR2 FQGNSA. The CDR3 is 14 residues long. Deletions cut 6 bases from V and 1 base from J, with 12 bases between. The CDR3 sequence is CASSGGGPQETQYF. Written as DNA, the CDR3 is TGTGCCAGCAGTGGGGGGGGGCCCCAAGAGACCCAGTACTTC.

This chain joins TRBV5-1 and TRBJ2-3, with TRBD2 matching over 8 bases. Germline values: CDR1 SGHRS, CDR2 YFSETQ. The CDR3 consists of 15 residues. The junction had 4 bases not matched to a gene; V was cut back by 0 bases and J by 4 bases. The CDR3 region has the DNA TGCGCCAGCAGCTTGGGCACTAGCGGAGCAGATACGCAGTATTTT. Protein product: CASSLGTSGADTQYF.

Only a few counts were recorded for this clone. One end of the junction does not line up with germline, which may come from a read error. This sequence joins TRBV7-7 and TRBJ2-5; 10 bases map to TRBD2. The CDR3 consists of 17 residues. Looked up from germline, CDR1 is SSHAT and CDR2 is FNYEAQ (reference sequence). CDR3 sequence (DNA): TGTGCTAGCAGCTCCTCCAGCGGAGCGGGGGGGCTAGAGACCCAGTACTTC. Protein product: CASSSSSGAGGLETQYF.

The chain combines TRBV10-1 with TRBJ1-1; possible D gene TRBD1, 6 bases. CDR1 is WNHNN and CDR2 is SYGVQD in the germline V gene (reference sequence). V dropped 3 bases and J dropped 3 bases, with 8 bases sitting between them. The CDR3 contains 13 residues. CDR3 loop: CASSEGGYTEAFF. In DNA form, the CDR3 reads TGCGCCAGCAGTGAAGGGGGTTACACTGAAGCTTTCTTT.

The V gene is TRBV10-2, the J gene TRBJ1-5; D is possibly TRBD1 (5 bases). The germline CDR1 and CDR2 sequences are WSHSY and SAAADI. Trimming removed 3 bases from V and 9 bases from J, with 12 bases in between. This CDR3 has 13 amino acids. The CDR3: CASSEKGLLPQHF. CDR3 nucleotide sequence: TGCGCCAGCAGTGAAAAGGGGCTACTGCCCCAGCATTTT.

The sample holds a few counts of this clone. The CDR3 sequence: CASSEDRGAGTNEKLFF. CDR3 in DNA: TGTGCCAGCAGCGAGGACAGGGGAGCGGGAACTAATGAAAAACTGTTTTTT. The J gene is TRBJ1-4, the V gene TRBV7-9, with 9 nucleotides matching TRBD1. Germline trimming cut 5 bases from V and 1 base from J; bases unmatched to any gene: 8. Per germline, CDR1 SEHNR and CDR2 FQNEAQ (reference sequence). CDR3 length: 17 amino acids.

This clone was seen a single time. The chain carries TRBV4-2 and TRBJ2-3; 10 bases agree with TRBD2. CDR1 is LGHNA and CDR2 is YNFKEQ in the germline V gene. The J segment lost 4 bases and the V segment lost 1 base, leaving 2 bases of the junction unmatched. The length of the CDR3 is 15 residues. CDR3 protein: CASSQVGTSADTQYF. CDR3 DNA: TGTGCCAGCAGCCAAGTAGGGACTAGCGCAGATACGCAGTATTTT.

V is TRBV28 and J is TRBJ1-5; TRBD1 aligns across 7 bases. This CDR3 is built from 14 residues. CDR1 is MDHEN and CDR2 is SYDVKM in the germline V gene. Trimming removed 7 bases from V and 4 bases from J; junction bases left unmatched: 7. The DNA of the CDR3 is TGTGCCAGCAACCCTGGGACAGTTAATCAGCCCCAGCATTTT. It specifies CASNPGTVNQPQHF.

This clone is a singleton in its sample. The J gene is TRBJ2-1, the V gene TRBV7-8; 11 nucleotides align to TRBD2. Germline CDR1 and CDR2: SGHVS and FQNEAQ. V shed 3 bases, J shed 7 bases, and the junction held 8 bases outside the gene matches. The CDR3 is 16 amino acids. The CDR3 sequence: CASSFPLAGDQNEQFF. The CDR3 DNA reads as TGTGCCAGCAGCTTCCCACTAGCGGGGGATCAGAATGAGCAGTTCTTC.